This T cell receptor (beta chain) was sequenced in a study of blood T cell repertoires in COVID-19. Sequencing was performed with immunoSEQ multiplex PCR; in TCRdb, only in-frame clones are kept and a portion is missing. The sample yields about 250,000 clones, roughly 84% seen once. Germline CDR1 reads GTSNPN; CDR2 reads SVGIG (reference sequence). J was trimmed by 4 bases and V by 0 bases; bases with no gene match: 7. This CDR3 has 15 residues. Sequenced material: PBMCs or T cells enriched from blood (not recorded which). The sequence was collected from a man aged 45 to 65 who had recovered from COVID-19. The chain carries TRBV30 and TRBJ1-1; 8 bases agree with TRBD1. CDR3 protein: CAWSVLGQGLTEAFF. In nucleotides, the CDR3 is TGTGCCTGGAGTGTACTCGGACAGGGTCTCACTGAAGCTTTCTTT.